Each of the 19 T cell receptor beta chains below was sequenced from the same sample in a study of CD8+CD57+ T cells in acquired aplastic anemia. By flow cytometry, patients selected for sequencing had shown an expansion of CD8+CD57+ cells. According to the study, genomic DNA was the template for TCR beta VDJ and CDR3 profiling. Using its own MiXCR run on the reads, TCRdb lists one record per CDR3 protein. The table has about 270,000 distinct CDR3 sequences, roughly 80% seen once. The sample taken for sequencing was sorted CD4+, CD8+, or CD8+CD57+ T cells (not recorded which) from PBMCs. The receptors originated from a human donor with aplastic anemia.

The rearrangement links TRBV7-8 to TRBJ1-2; no clear D. The V gene's germline CDR1 is SGHVS and CDR2 FQNEAQ. The CDR3 contains 17 residues. With 5 bases removed from V and 3 bases from J, the gap between germline ends came to 22 bases. The CDR3: CASSISRVRAAHYGYTF. The DNA of the CDR3 is TGTGCCAGCAGCATTTCGAGAGTCCGGGCTGCCCACTATGGCTACACCTTC.

With respect to this clonotype: One end of the junction varies from germline; a read error may be responsible. The V and J genes are TRBV2 and TRBJ2-2; D possibly corresponds to TRBD2 (7 bases). CDR3 length equals 12 residues. Germline CDR1 reads SNHLY; CDR2 reads FYNNEI. The CDR3 nucleotides are TGTGCCAGCGATGGGGGGGGCGGGGAGATGTATTTT. Translation: CASDGGGGEMYF.

The chain couples TRBV5-4 to TRBJ2-1; D is unresolved. Germline CDR1 reads SGHNT; CDR2 reads YYREEE (reference sequence). CDR3 size: 13 residues. Trimming pared 2 bases from V and 9 bases from J, leaving 12 bases between. The DNA for the CDR3 is TGTGCCAGCAGCTTTACTACCTCCACTGAGCAGTTCTTC. Its protein product is CASSFTTSTEQFF. Supplemented by reference TRBV5-4 and TRBJ2-1, the full variable domain reads ETGVTQSPTHLIKTRGQQVTLRCSSQSGHNTVSWYQQALGQGPQFIFQYYREEENGRGNFPPRFSGLQFPNYSSELNVNALELDDSALYLCASSFTTSTEQFFGPGTRLTVL.

The chain carries TRBV7-2 and TRBJ1-1; D is undetermined. The CDR3 runs 15 residues. The V end was cut by 1 base, the J end by 1 base, with 10 bases between. Per germline, CDR1 SGHTA and CDR2 FQGNSA. The CDR3 protein is CASSLDLGGNTEAFF. The CDR3 DNA reads TGTGCCAGCAGCTTAGATCTCGGAGGGAACACTGAAGCTTTCTTT.

As to this clonotype: Relative to the germline gene, one junction end is altered; a read error may explain this. The V call is TRBV19, the J call TRBJ1-1; D ambiguous. The CDR3 sequence is 15 residues long. Germline values: CDR1 LNHDA, CDR2 SQIVND (reference sequence). Here the CDR3 DNA reads TGTGCCAGCAGCTTAGCTCGCAGAGGCTACAATGAAGCGTTCTTC. Translation: CASSLARRGYNEAFF.

The chain combines TRBV2 with TRBJ1-1; 7 bases map to TRBD1. Per germline, CDR1 SNHLY and CDR2 FYNNEI. This CDR3 comprises 15 residues. V shed 6 bases, J shed 11 bases, and the junction held 18 bases outside the gene matches. CDR3 bases: TGTGCCAGCAGCTTAGGTCTGACAGGGACCAATGATGCTTTCTTT. Residues: CASSLGLTGTNDAFF.

J is TRBJ2-5 and V is TRBV9, with TRBD1 matching 7 bases. CDR3 length: 14 residues. From germline, CDR1 is SGDLS and CDR2 YYNGEE. Unmatched junction bases numbered 16, after V lost 4 bases and J lost 13 bases. In DNA, the CDR3 is TGTGCCAGCAGCAGAGGGGGCGAGAGCACAGCTACGTACTTC. This translates into CASSRGGESTATYF.

Comments on this clonotype: It is likely a read error, because the conserved phenylalanine at the end of the CDR3 is missing. It is unclear where the CDR3 begins or ends on the DNA, so no DNA is shown, and the CDR3 is as TCRdb lists it. The V and J genes are TRBV2 and TRBJ1-1. Including both end residues, the CDR3 is 15 amino acids long. CDR1 and CDR2 (germline): SNHLY, FYNNEI. The CDR3 reads CASGDAGTDTQYVGP.

The genes are TRBV29-1 and TRBJ2-5, with D possibly matching TRBD1 (6 bases). CDR1 and CDR2 (germline): SQVTM, ANQGSEA. CDR3 size: 12 residues. Trimming removed 3 bases from V and 2 bases from J, with 7 bases in between. CDR3 coding DNA: TGCAGCGTTGAGAGGGGGCAAGAGACCCAGTACTTC. Protein sequence: CSVERGQETQYF.

The rearrangement links TRBV7-9 to TRBJ2-3; 9 bases agree with TRBD1. CDR3 length: 15 residues. CDR1 and CDR2 from the germline V gene are SEHNR and FQNEAQ (reference sequence). V was clipped by 3 bases and J by 15 bases; unmatched bases: 16. CDR3 nucleotide sequence: TGTGCCAGCAGCTTGGACAGGGGTGCTCCTACTAGCAGTTATTTT. Its translation: CASSLDRGAPTSSYF.

This clonotype turned up a few times. This chain uses TRBV9 with TRBJ2-7; 10 nucleotides line up with TRBD1. The CDR3 loop spans 15 amino acids. In germline, CDR1 is SGDLS, CDR2 YYNGEE. The ends lost 3 bases at V and 6 bases at J; junction bases unmatched: 9. CDR3 sequence (DNA): TGTGCCAGCAGCGAGTGGTGGACAGGGGGATCCGAGCAGTACTTC. This codes for CASSEWWTGGSEQYF.

The CDR3 DNA sequence: TGTGCCAGCAGCTTAGAGCCAAACGACGCGGCCATTTCCTACGAGCAGTACGTC. Amino acid sequence: CASSLEPNDAAISYEQYV. The J gene is TRBJ2-7, the V gene TRBV7-9; no firm D call. Per the germline V gene, CDR1 is SEHNR and CDR2 is FQNEAQ (reference sequence). V gave up 1 base and J gave up 1 base, with 20 bases separating them. The CDR3 runs to 18 residues.

The chain joins TRBV2 to TRBJ1-4; D unresolved. This CDR3 spans 16 amino acids. CDR1 and CDR2 (germline): SNHLY, FYNNEI. Trimming shortened V by 6 bases and J by 0 bases, and 14 bases separated the two germline ends. CDR3 amino acids: CASSESSGTTNEKLFF. The CDR3 DNA is TGTGCCAGCAGCGAATCTAGCGGGACAACTAATGAAAAACTGTTTTTT.

This clonotype was seen only a few times. The chain recombines TRBV11-1 with TRBJ2-7; D is uncertain. This CDR3 is built from 13 residues. Germline lookup yields CDR1 SGHAT and CDR2 FQDESV (reference sequence). Trimming removed 4 bases from V and 1 base from J, with 8 bases in between. The CDR3 DNA sequence: TGTGCCAGCAGCTCTCAGCCGTCCTACGAGCAGTACTTC. Encoded protein: CASSSQPSYEQYF.

The chain carries TRBV7-6 and TRBJ2-7, with D perhaps assigned TRBD1 or TRBD2 (5 bases each). The V gene's germline CDR1 is SGHVS and CDR2 FNYEAQ. Trimming cost V 4 bases and J 6 bases, with 16 bases left between them. This CDR3 is built from 14 residues. The CDR3 region has the DNA TGTGCCAGCAGCTCCGGGACCGGTTACTCCGAGCAGTACTTC. This translates into CASSSGTGYSEQYF.

V and J are TRBV9 and TRBJ1-1; no reliable D call. V was pared by 4 bases and J by 1 base, with 14 bases between. There are 15 residues in the CDR3. Germline CDR1 is SGDLS and CDR2 is YYNGEE. CDR3 sequence reads: CASSLGPTANTEAFF. In DNA, the CDR3 is TGTGCCAGCAGCTTAGGTCCAACAGCGAACACTGAAGCTTTCTTT.

Concerning this clonotype: One junction end does not reproduce the germline sequence, and a read error may be involved. This chain links TRBV7-6 with TRBJ1-4, with unresolved D. Looked up from germline, CDR1 is SGHVS and CDR2 is FNYEAQ. This CDR3 has 14 residues. The DNA for the CDR3 is TGTGCCAGCAGCGCGGCAAGATTACTTTCACCCCTGCATTTT. This encodes CASSAARLLSPLHF.

Comments on this clonotype: A single base separates this from a much larger clone, so it may be a read error. Lacking the conserved final phenylalanine or tryptophan, this CDR3 likely reflects a read error. Because the CDR3's place on the DNA is in doubt, the DNA is left out and the CDR3 is given as listed by TCRdb. The chain carries TRBV2 and TRBJ2-3; the D call of TRBD1 is as the table states it, not checked on the DNA. With termini counted, the CDR3 has 15 amino acids. Germline lookup yields CDR1 SNHLY and CDR2 FYNNEI. The CDR3 is CASSEAYSNQPQHYG.

On this clonotype itself: An end of the junction does not agree with germline; a read error may underlie this. This sequence joins TRBV2 and TRBJ1-3, with a possible D match to TRBD1 (6 bases). This CDR3 is built from 14 residues. The V gene's germline CDR1 is SNHLY and CDR2 FYNNEI. The CDR3 nucleotides are TGTGCCAGCAGGGACGGGGACACTGGTACGCCGTATTTTTTT. This encodes CASRDGDTGTPYFF.